Each of the 21 T cell receptor beta chains below was sequenced from the same sample in a study of breast tumors, draining lymph nodes, adjacent tissues. Samples came from axillary lymph nodes draining the breast cancer. TCRdb reprocessed the multiplex PCR reads via MiXCR and lists one record per CDR3 protein. The sample contains 200,000 or so distinct CDR3 sequences, roughly 31% of which appear only once. The sequencing input was axillary lymph node tissue. These TCRs come from a female donor with breast cancer. Some clones in this sample may be carry-over from other donors' samples.

This clonotype was picked up a small number of times. A read error may explain this, as a much larger clone is one base away. The J gene is TRBJ2-3, the V gene TRBV4-2, with 13 positions matching TRBD2. CDR1 is LGHNA and CDR2 is YNFKEQ in the germline V gene. J lost 8 bases, V lost 2 bases, and 10 bases had no gene match. The CDR3 loop spans 17 amino acids. DNA for the CDR3: TGTGCCAGCAGCCAACTGGGACTAGCGGGATGGGCAGGTACGCAGTATTTT. Encoded protein: CASSQLGLAGWAGTQYF.

This clonotype was counted ten times or more. The rearrangement uses TRBV29-1 and TRBJ2-1; 12 bases are shared with TRBD1. V was clipped by 6 bases and J by 8 bases; unmatched bases: 8. Germline V CDR1 and CDR2: SQVTM, ANQGSEA. The CDR3 spans 14 residues. CDR3: CSVNEGTGGDEQFF. CDR3 coding DNA: TGCAGCGTAAACGAGGGGACAGGGGGCGATGAGCAGTTCTTC.

J is TRBJ2-7 and V is TRBV2, with D possibly being TRBD1 (6 bases). Germline V lookup: CDR1 SNHLY, CDR2 FYNNEI. V was shortened by 4 bases and J by 3 bases, with 19 bases between the two germline ends. The CDR3 has 16 residues. The DNA of the CDR3 is TGTGCCAGCAGTGCTAGAGATAGGACAGAAAACTACGAGCAGTACTTC. Translating gives CASSARDRTENYEQYF.

The table lists this clonotype with many counts. The rearrangement links TRBV19 to TRBJ2-1; 10 nucleotides match TRBD2. The V gene's germline CDR1 is LNHDA and CDR2 SQIVND (reference sequence). CDR3 length: 15 residues. The J segment lost 7 bases and the V segment lost 4 bases, leaving 7 bases of the junction unmatched. CDR3 nucleotide sequence: TGTGCCAGTAGTAAAGGGACTAGCGCATTGAATGAGCAGTTCTTC. Its translation is CASSKGTSALNEQFF.

This clonotype was seen at least ten times. The CDR3 region is CASSVGPVAYEQYF. DNA for the CDR3: TGTGCCAGCAGCGTGGGTCCGGTAGCCTACGAGCAGTACTTC. The rearrangement uses TRBV9 and TRBJ2-7; no clear D. Trimming pared 2 bases from V and 2 bases from J, leaving 11 bases between. The CDR3 extends over 14 amino acids. The germline CDR1 and CDR2 sequences are SGDLS and YYNGEE.

Ten or more counts support this clonotype. This sequence joins TRBV3-1 and TRBJ2-5; the D gene could be TRBD1 or TRBD2 (6 bases each). Germline V CDR1 and CDR2: LGHDT, YNNKEL (reference sequence). There are 13 residues in the CDR3. Trimming cost V 4 bases and J 9 bases, with 15 bases left between them. The CDR3: CASSPDPEGAQYF. In DNA, the CDR3 is TGTGCCAGCAGCCCCGACCCGGAGGGGGCCCAGTACTTC.

This clonotype was detected a few times. A much larger clone lies a single base off, so this may be a read error. V gene TRBV11-2 combines with J gene TRBJ2-5; D remains unclear. The V gene's germline CDR1 is SGHAT and CDR2 FQNNGV. Trimming stripped 0 bases from V and 7 bases from J, with 12 bases between. The CDR3 is 14 residues long. In DNA, the CDR3 is TGTGCCAGCAGCTTAGATTCTCACTGGGGGACCCAGTACTTC. Amino acid sequence: CASSLDSHWGTQYF. Using reference TRBV11-2 and TRBJ2-5 for the parts outside the CDR3, the full variable domain is EAGVAQSPRYKIIEKRQSVAFWCNPISGHATLYWYQQILGQGPKLLIQFQNNGVVDDSQLPKDRFSAERLKGVDSTLKIQPAKLEDSAVYLCASSLDSHWGTQYFGPGTRLLVL.

The sample holds many counts of this clonotype. CDR3 nucleotide sequence: TGTGCCAGCAGCTTAGGAAGTAGCGGGGGAATAGAGCTGTTTTTT. Its protein is CASSLGSSGGIELFF. The chain employs TRBV7-9 and TRBJ2-2; 9 bases align to TRBD2. The V gene's germline CDR1 is SEHNR and CDR2 FQNEAQ (reference sequence). Trimming at V came to 1 base and at J to 11 bases, leaving 8 bases not matched to a gene. The CDR3 extends over 15 amino acids.

Details on this clonotype: A much larger clonotype is one base distant, so this may be a read error. The chain employs TRBV20-1 and TRBJ2-1; tentatively, D is TRBD1 (5 bases). Germline-derived CDR1 and CDR2 are DFQATT and SNEGSKA (reference sequence). The CDR3 has 14 amino acids. V lost 0 bases, J lost 9 bases, and 15 bases lay in between. The CDR3 here is CSARDLPADTEQFF. The DNA for the CDR3 is TGCAGTGCTAGAGATCTGCCGGCGGACACTGAGCAGTTCTTC.

Of note for this clonotype: A read error may account for a junction end that differs from germline. The V and J genes are TRBV5-1 and TRBJ2-5; the D is unclear. Per germline, CDR1 SGHRS and CDR2 YFSETQ. CDR3 length: 12 residues. CDR3 sequence (DNA): TGCGCCAGCAAGGGTTTAGGTGAGACCCACTACTTC. Amino acids: CASKGLGETHYF.

This clonotype was counted at least ten times. The chain uses TRBV2 and TRBJ2-5; 16 nucleotides agree with TRBD2. The CDR3 has 15 amino acids. Germline assignment: CDR1 SNHLY and CDR2 FYNNEI. Germline trimming cut 6 bases from V and 7 bases from J; bases unmatched to any gene: 5. CDR3 amino acids: CASSSGTSGGGTQYF. The DNA of the CDR3 is TGTGCCAGCAGCTCCGGGACTAGCGGGGGGGGGACCCAGTACTTC.

This clonotype was observed at least ten times. Written as DNA, the CDR3 is TGTGCCAGTAGTATAGATAAGGTGACAAGGATCCATCAGCCCCAGCATTTT. This gives the protein CASSIDKVTRIHQPQHF. The chain has TRBV19 and TRBJ1-5; D gene ambiguous. Germline values: CDR1 LNHDA, CDR2 SQIVND (reference sequence). The CDR3 covers 17 residues. V lost 0 bases and J 5 bases, leaving 17 bases between the germline ends. The full variable domain, completed using reference TRBV19 and TRBJ1-5, is DGGITQSPKYLFRKEGQNVTLSCEQNLNHDAMYWYRQDPGQGLRLIYYSQIVNDFQKGDIAEGYSVSREKKESFPLTVTSAQKNPTAFYLCASSIDKVTRIHQPQHFGDGTRLSIL.

This clonotype was picked up many times. This rearrangement joins TRBV2 to TRBJ1-2; D not certain. Deletions cut 2 bases from V and 4 bases from J, with 11 bases between. The germline V gene has CDR1 SNHLY and CDR2 FYNNEI. The CDR3 contains 14 residues. CDR3 loop: CASSELRIAYGYTF. CDR3 sequence (DNA): TGTGCCAGCAGTGAACTCAGGATTGCCTATGGCTACACCTTC.

As regards this clonotype: This clone may be a read error of a much larger clone one base away. The rearrangement joins TRBV5-8 to TRBJ2-1; D gene uncertain. CDR3 length: 17 amino acids. Germline CDR1 SGHTS, CDR2 YDEGEE. This CDR3 is CANSLPDHGLSNNEQFF. In nucleotides, the CDR3 is TGTGCCAACAGCTTACCCGACCACGGGCTATCAAACAATGAGCAGTTCTTC.

The chain links TRBV9 to TRBJ1-6; 7 positions match TRBD1. The V segment lost 5 bases and the J segment 5 bases; nucleotides outside the gene matches: 10. CDR1 is SGDLS and CDR2 is YYNGEE in the germline V gene. CDR3 length: 16 amino acids. The CDR3 spells CASSASLGTDNSPLHF. The CDR3 region has the DNA TGTGCCAGCAGTGCTAGTCTCGGGACAGATAATTCACCCCTCCACTTT.

This clonotype was seen ten or more times. This rearrangement joins TRBV7-3 to TRBJ2-2; no clear D. V lost 10 bases to trimming and J lost 7 bases, with 16 bases between them. The length of the CDR3 is 13 residues. Germline V gene data show CDR1 as SGHTA and CDR2 as FQGTGA. The CDR3 protein is CATRNGLYGELFF. In DNA form, the CDR3 reads TGTGCCACCCGTAATGGGTTATACGGGGAGCTGTTTTTT.

The table lists this clonotype with many counts. The CDR3 loop reads CASSPGTVRTQYF. The CDR3 DNA is TGTGCCAGCAGCCCCGGGACCGTCCGGACCCAGTACTTC. The chain recombines TRBV7-2 with TRBJ2-5; the D gene could be TRBD1 or TRBD2 (5 bases each). This CDR3 contains 13 residues. V was cut by 5 bases and J by 7 bases, with 14 bases left in between. Germline V CDR1 and CDR2: SGHTA, FQGNSA.

There are many counts of this clonotype. The CDR3 bases are TGTGCCAGCAGCGTAGCTAGTCAGGGTGGTAATGAAAAACTGTTTTTT. Translated, it gives CASSVASQGGNEKLFF. The chain carries TRBV9 and TRBJ1-4; weak D call: TRBD1 (5 bases). The germline V gene has CDR1 SGDLS and CDR2 YYNGEE. With 0 bases removed from V and 4 bases from J, the gap between germline ends came to 13 bases. CDR3 length equals 16 residues. The full variable domain, its missing parts supplied by reference TRBV9 and TRBJ1-4, is DSGVTQTPKHLITATGQRVTLRCSPRSGDLSVYWYQQSLDQGLQFLIQYYNGEERAKGNILERFSAQQFPDLHSELNLSSLELGDSALYFCASSVASQGGNEKLFFGSGTQLSVL.

There are many counts of this clonotype. V usage is TRBV7-6 and J usage is TRBJ2-1; 10 positions agree with TRBD2. Germline V gives CDR1 SGHVS, CDR2 FNYEAQ. The CDR3 is 18 residues long. V was clipped by 3 bases and J by 7 bases; unmatched bases: 15. The CDR3 nucleotides read TGTGCCAGCAGCTTTAAAGCTAGGGGAGCGGGGGGGAATAATGAGCAGTTCTTC. Translating it yields CASSFKARGAGGNNEQFF.

Regarding this clonotype: Its ends do not fully match the called genes, so a read error is possible. This rearrangement joins TRBV18 to TRBJ2-7; D is perhaps TRBD1 or TRBD2 (5 bases each). The CDR3 contains 17 residues. Germline CDR1 KGHSH, CDR2 LQKENI. CDR3 protein: CASSPGLMNGTFYKQYF. CDR3 sequence (DNA): TGTGCCAGCTCACCGGGCCTAATGAACGGGACGTTCTACAAGCAGTACTTC.

Comments on this clonotype: A much larger clone differs from this one at a single base, so this may be a read error. This chain links TRBV6-2 or TRBV6-3 with TRBJ2-1; tentatively, D is TRBD2 (6 bases). The length of the CDR3 is 13 residues. Germline assignment: CDR1 MNHEY and CDR2 SVGEGT. In DNA form, the CDR3 reads TGTGCCAGCAGCCACGGGGGTTACAATGGGCAGTTCTTC. Protein: CASSHGGYNGQFF.